The source of this T cell receptor (beta chain) is a study of T cells after posttransplantation cyclophosphamide. Trimming removed 6 bases from V and 3 bases from J, with 12 bases in between. Germline V CDR1 and CDR2: SNHLY, FYNNEI. This CDR3 has 14 amino acids. Controls had myeloablative marrow grafts with methotrexate and calcineurin inhibitor, sampled at 1 year. Whole-study findings and limits: Recipient CMV seropositivity and CMV reactivation strongly tracked TRB clonality. Skin or GI-infiltrating T cells shared few TRB sequences with blood. Later post-transplant blood repertoires were often dominated by donor CD8+ memory clones.

In regard to this clone: Its target is not known.

Assay: immunoSEQ multiplex PCR; the TCRdb copy retains only in-frame clones and omits some. In the table there are 20,000 to 25,000 clones, approximately 92% of which are singletons. This rearrangement joins TRBV2 to TRBJ1-5; D uncertain. This sample comprised PBMCs, obtained less than 400 days after allogeneic stem cell transplant with calcineurin inhibitor and methotrexate. The sequence derives from a female patient aged 25-39 years who received an allogeneic stem cell transplant from an unrelated donor, was CMV-positive, and had acute and chronic GVHD. A share of the T cells may be of graft donor origin. The CDR3 DNA follows: TGTGCCAGCAGGGGTGGGCAGATCAATCAGCCCCAGCATTTT. Its translation is CASRGGQINQPQHF.